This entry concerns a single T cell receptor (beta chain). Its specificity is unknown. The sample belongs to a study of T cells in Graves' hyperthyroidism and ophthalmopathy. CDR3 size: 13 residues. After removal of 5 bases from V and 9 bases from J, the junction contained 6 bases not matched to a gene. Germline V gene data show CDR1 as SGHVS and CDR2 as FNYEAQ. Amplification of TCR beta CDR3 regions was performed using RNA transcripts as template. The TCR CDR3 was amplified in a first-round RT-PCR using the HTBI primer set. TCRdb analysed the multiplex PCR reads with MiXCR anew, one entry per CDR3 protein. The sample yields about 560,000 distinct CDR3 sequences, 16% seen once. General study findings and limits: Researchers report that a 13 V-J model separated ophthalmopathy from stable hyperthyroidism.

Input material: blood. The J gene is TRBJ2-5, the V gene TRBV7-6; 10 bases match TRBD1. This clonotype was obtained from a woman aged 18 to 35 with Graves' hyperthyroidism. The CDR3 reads CASSLRQGAAQYF. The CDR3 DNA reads TGTGCCAGCAGCCTAAGACAGGGGGCGGCCCAGTACTTC.